This T cell receptor (beta chain) was recovered during a study of control samples from healthy donors and cancer patients. V shed 8 bases and J shed 5 bases, with 15 bases lying between them. This CDR3 contains 13 residues. Per the germline V gene, CDR1 is SNHLY and CDR2 is FYNNEI. Only in-frame clones appear in the TCRdb table, and some are missing; sequencing was by immunoSEQ multiplex PCR. The sample lists 110,000 or so clones; around 92% were seen once. The sample comprised blood. The chain couples TRBV2 to TRBJ1-1, with D perhaps TRBD1 (5 bases). The receptor comes from a man between 45 and 60 years old in good health. CDR3 in DNA: TGTGCCAGCCGCCTCAGGGTGGGGACTGAAGCTTTCTTT. Its protein is CASRLRVGTEAFF.